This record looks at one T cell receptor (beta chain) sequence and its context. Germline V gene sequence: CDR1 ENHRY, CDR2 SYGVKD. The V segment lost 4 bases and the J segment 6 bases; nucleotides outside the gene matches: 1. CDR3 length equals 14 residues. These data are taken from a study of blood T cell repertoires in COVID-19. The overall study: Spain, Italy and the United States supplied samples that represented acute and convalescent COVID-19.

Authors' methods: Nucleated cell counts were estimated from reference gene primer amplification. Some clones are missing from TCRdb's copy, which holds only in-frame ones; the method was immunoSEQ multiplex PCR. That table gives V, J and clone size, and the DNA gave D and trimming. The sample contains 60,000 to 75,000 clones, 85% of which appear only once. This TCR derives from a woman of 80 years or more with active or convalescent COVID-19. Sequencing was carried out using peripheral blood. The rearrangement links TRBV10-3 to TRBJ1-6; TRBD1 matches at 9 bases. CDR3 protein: CAISGGQGNSPLHF. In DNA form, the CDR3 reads TGTGCCATCAGTGGGGGACAGGGTAATTCACCCCTCCACTTT.